The 32 T cell receptor beta chains presented below share a single source sample, sequenced in a study of cytomegalovirus exposure and HLA in healthy donors. 13 Jbeta primers and 60 Vbeta primers were used for the PCR. Assay: immunoSEQ multiplex PCR; the TCRdb copy retains only in-frame clones and omits some. The sample comprises roughly 90,000 clones, approximately 78% of which are singletons, and roughly 4.5% rests with the top ten. Material for sequencing was PBMCs. The receptors come from a woman between 35 and 50 years old in good health and CMV-seropositive.

To note about this clone: This sample also contains other DNA sequences that code for the same CDR3. The chain employs TRBV5-8 and TRBJ1-1; no reliable D call. V lost 0 bases, J lost 2 bases, and 14 bases lay in between. There are 16 residues in the CDR3. CDR1 is SGHTS and CDR2 is YDEGEE in the germline V gene. CDR3 sequence: CASSLVATIQNTEAFF. The CDR3 DNA follows: TGTGCCAGCAGCTTGGTAGCGACAATACAAAACACTGAAGCTTTCTTT. The variable domain in full, completed from reference TRBV5-8 and TRBJ1-1, reads EAGVTQSPTHLIKTRGQQATLRCSPISGHTSVYWYQQALGLGLQFLLWYDEGEERNRGNFPPRFSGRQFPNYSSELNVNALELEDSALYLCASSLVATIQNTEAFFGQGTRLTVV.

This clone came up once. This chain joins TRBV19 and TRBJ2-7; D might be TRBD2 (6 bases). CDR3 length: 14 residues. Germline V lookup: CDR1 LNHDA, CDR2 SQIVND (reference sequence). Trimming shortened V by 4 bases and J by 4 bases, and 14 bases separated the two germline ends. DNA for the CDR3: TGTGCCAGTAGTAGGGGACTCGACGGATACGAGCAGTACTTC. Protein sequence: CASSRGLDGYEQYF.

This chain uses TRBV7-2 with TRBJ1-2; TRBD1 agrees at 10 bases. The CDR3 runs to 14 residues. V dropped 1 base and J dropped 8; count of bases not matched to a gene: 4. Germline values: CDR1 SGHTA, CDR2 FQGNSA. DNA of the CDR3: TGTGCCAGCAGCTTAGTAGGACAGGGGGTAGGCTACACCTTC. It encodes CASSLVGQGVGYTF.

With respect to this clone: Within the sample, other DNA sequences also encode this same CDR3. The chain couples TRBV2 to TRBJ2-7, with D possibly being TRBD2 (6 bases). V was shortened by 7 bases and J by 3 bases, with 10 bases between the two germline ends. Germline CDR1 SNHLY, CDR2 FYNNEI. CDR3 length equals 12 residues. Written as DNA, the CDR3 is TGTGCCAGCATCGGGAGAGGCTACGAGCAGTACTTC. This gives the protein CASIGRGYEQYF. Full variable domain (remainder filled in from reference TRBV2 and TRBJ2-7): EPEVTQTPSHQVTQMGQEVILRCVPISNHLYFYWYRQILGQKVEFLVSFYNNEISEKSEIFDDQFSVERPDGSNFTLKIRSTKLEDSAMYFCASIGRGYEQYFGPGTRLTVT.

The chain links TRBV4-2 to TRBJ2-3, with 8 bases identical to TRBD2. The germline CDR1 and CDR2 sequences are LGHNA and YNFKEQ. The CDR3 has 19 amino acids. Trimming removed 0 bases from V and 0 bases from J; junction bases left unmatched: 11. The CDR3 coding sequence is TGTGCCAGCAGCCAAGATTGGGGTAGCGGGATTACTAGCACAGATACGCAGTATTTT. Translated, it gives CASSQDWGSGITSTDTQYF.

CDR3 amino acids: CASSPGTGYLGEQYF. CDR3 sequence (DNA): TGTGCCAGCTCTCCCGGGACAGGGTATTTAGGCGAGCAGTACTTC. This chain links TRBV18 with TRBJ2-7; 9 nucleotides line up with TRBD1. J lost 6 bases, V lost 6 bases, and 12 bases had no gene match. The CDR3 is 15 amino acids. Germline V gives CDR1 KGHSH, CDR2 LQKENI.

The chain employs TRBV5-6 and TRBJ2-5; TRBD2 aligns across 14 bases. Germline loops: CDR1 SGHDT, CDR2 YYEEEE. Trimming removed 6 bases from V and 5 bases from J; junction bases left unmatched: 9. The CDR3 runs 16 residues. CDR3 bases: TGTGCCAGCACCCGACTAGCGGGAGGGCCCAGGGAGACCCAGTACTTC. This encodes CASTRLAGGPRETQYF.

V usage is TRBV29-1 and J usage is TRBJ1-4; 7 nucleotides align to TRBD1. V lost 7 bases and J lost 6; bases outside the gene matches: 5. The CDR3 has 12 residues. Germline V lookup: CDR1 SQVTM, CDR2 ANQGSEA. The CDR3 sequence: CSGQGRDEKLFF. CDR3 coding DNA: TGCAGCGGACAGGGCAGAGATGAAAAACTGTTTTTT.

V gene TRBV4-3 combines with J gene TRBJ2-3, with 11 positions matching TRBD2. The length of the CDR3 is 17 residues. V gave up 1 base and J gave up 4 bases; unmatched junction bases: 7. In germline, CDR1 is LGHNA, CDR2 YSLEER. CDR3 sequence (DNA): TGCGCCAGCAGCCAAGGAGTAGCGGGAGGGCCTGCAGATACGCAGTATTTT. Its protein is CASSQGVAGGPADTQYF.

A few counts support this clone. The same CDR3 is also encoded by other DNA sequences in this sample. The chain employs TRBV4-3 and TRBJ2-1, with 8 bases matching TRBD2. The CDR3 length is 15 residues. CDR1 is LGHNA and CDR2 is YSLEER in the germline V gene. V dropped 1 base and J dropped 4; count of bases not matched to a gene: 3. The CDR3, as DNA: TGCGCCAGCAGCCAAGGGCTAGCGGGTTACAATGAGCAGTTCTTC. It translates to CASSQGLAGYNEQFF.

The CDR3, as DNA: TGTGCCATCAGCCGAACTACAGGGTTGGGAGCTTTCTTT. Encoded protein: CAISRTTGLGAFF. The chain combines TRBV10-3 with TRBJ1-1, with a tentative D call TRBD1 (6 bases). The germline gives CDR1 ENHRY, CDR2 SYGVKD. The CDR3 is 13 residues long. V was pared by 6 bases and J by 10 bases, with 18 bases between.

The rearrangement uses TRBV10-3 and TRBJ1-1; D is undetermined. Trimming left V 6 bases short and J 7 bases short, with 12 bases between. CDR1 is ENHRY, CDR2 SYGVKD, per germline. The CDR3 extends over 12 amino acids. CDR3 sequence reads: CAISSPSGEAFF. DNA for the CDR3: TGTGCCATCAGCTCCCCCTCGGGTGAAGCTTTCTTT.

The rearrangement uses TRBV19 and TRBJ2-7; 9 bases line up with TRBD2. The CDR3 totals 15 residues. V was pared by 3 bases and J by 4 bases, with 7 bases of the junction left unmatched. Germline V gene data show CDR1 as LNHDA and CDR2 as SQIVND (reference sequence). CDR3 sequence reads: CASSIFSGSGYEQYF. The CDR3 DNA sequence: TGTGCCAGTAGTATTTTTAGCGGGAGTGGTTACGAGCAGTACTTC.

J is TRBJ2-7 and V is TRBV10-2; 10 nucleotides agree with TRBD2. V gave up 10 bases and J gave up 6 bases; unmatched junction bases: 6. Germline-derived CDR1 and CDR2 are WSHSY and SAAADI. The CDR3 is 12 residues long. CDR3 DNA: TGCGCCACCCTAGCGGGAGAAAGCGAGCAGTACTTC. Translation gives CATLAGESEQYF.

The chain employs TRBV5-4 and TRBJ2-7; 11 bases are shared with TRBD2. The CDR3 loop spans 14 amino acids. Germline CDR1 and CDR2: SGHNT and YYREEE (reference sequence). The V segment lost 3 bases and the J segment 5 bases; nucleotides outside the gene matches: 4. CDR3 in DNA: TGTGCCAGCAGCTACACTAGCGGGAGCAACGAGCAGTACTTC. Its protein product is CASSYTSGSNEQYF.

The rearrangement links TRBV6-1 to TRBJ2-1; 11 bases map to TRBD2. Per the germline V gene, CDR1 is MNHNS and CDR2 is SASEGT. The CDR3 runs 15 residues. The ends lost 6 bases at V and 7 bases at J; junction bases unmatched: 8. CDR3 region: CASSPLAGGINEQFF. The CDR3 DNA sequence: TGTGCCAGCAGCCCCTTAGCGGGAGGGATTAATGAGCAGTTCTTC.

CDR3 residues: CAWRQGPYEQYF. CDR3 nucleotides: TGTGCCTGGAGGCAGGGCCCCTACGAGCAGTACTTC. The V and J genes are TRBV30 and TRBJ2-7; perhaps TRBD1 as D (5 bases). The CDR3 covers 12 residues. The V gene's germline CDR1 is GTSNPN and CDR2 SVGIG (reference sequence). Trimming took 3 bases from V and 2 from J, leaving 8 bases between them.

The chain links TRBV5-1 to TRBJ2-3; possibly TRBD1 for D (6 bases). This CDR3 comprises 15 residues. Germline CDR1 reads SGHRS; CDR2 reads YFSETQ. V was pared by 0 bases and J by 2 bases, with 10 bases between. The CDR3 DNA sequence: TGCGCCAGCAGCTTGGGCGGACAGAACACAGATACGCAGTATTTT. Residues: CASSLGGQNTDTQYF.

The V gene is TRBV2, the J gene TRBJ2-2; a possible D gene is TRBD1 (7 bases). V lost 3 bases to trimming and J lost 0 bases, with 14 bases between them. The CDR3 runs to 17 residues. In germline, CDR1 is SNHLY, CDR2 FYNNEI. The CDR3 loop reads CASSEYGRGANTGELFF. The CDR3 DNA is TGTGCCAGCAGTGAGTACGGCAGGGGGGCGAACACCGGGGAGCTGTTTTTT.

This clone appeared once. The rearrangement joins TRBV7-2 to TRBJ2-7; 7 bases fit TRBD1. The CDR3 totals 14 residues. Germline V gene data show CDR1 as SGHTA and CDR2 as FQGNSA. V trimming: 4 bases; J trimming: 6 bases; junction bases outside the gene matches: 9. The CDR3 loop is CASSSRQGGIEQYF. The CDR3 DNA reads as TGTGCCAGCAGCTCCAGACAGGGTGGGATCGAGCAGTACTTC.

This sequence joins TRBV11-2 and TRBJ2-7; D is possibly TRBD1 (5 bases). Per germline, CDR1 SGHAT and CDR2 FQNNGV. Trimming took 0 bases from V and 1 from J, leaving 10 bases between them. This CDR3 spans 15 amino acids. CDR3 loop: CASSLDAQGSYEQYF. CDR3 bases: TGTGCCAGCAGCTTAGATGCTCAGGGATCCTACGAGCAGTACTTC.

The V call is TRBV19, the J call TRBJ2-2; D not resolved. V lost 1 base and J lost 0, with 6 bases in between. The CDR3 spans 15 residues. The germline CDR1 and CDR2 sequences are LNHDA and SQIVND (reference sequence). In DNA form, the CDR3 reads TGTGCCAGTAGTATAGGTGCAGCGAACACCGGGGAGCTGTTTTTT. Translating it yields CASSIGAANTGELFF.

The rearrangement uses TRBV7-9 and TRBJ2-4; 10 nucleotides match TRBD1. The CDR3 contains 13 residues. Germline values: CDR1 SEHNR, CDR2 FQNEAQ (reference sequence). V lost 8 bases to trimming and J lost 7 bases; unmatched junction nucleotides: 5. CDR3 bases: TGTGCCAGCGGTCCGGGACAGGGGAACATTCAGTACTTC. Encoded protein: CASGPGQGNIQYF.

The CDR3 is CASSVMLGTGELFF. CDR3 bases: TGTGCCAGCAGCGTAATGCTAGGCACCGGGGAGCTGTTTTTT. The gene calls are TRBV7-2 and TRBJ2-2; D remains unclear. Deletions cut 5 bases from V and 4 bases from J, with 11 bases between. This CDR3 is built from 14 residues. Germline values: CDR1 SGHTA, CDR2 FQGNSA.

The gene calls are TRBV9 and TRBJ1-2; D perhaps matches TRBD1 (6 bases). The CDR3 spans 13 residues. The germline V gene encodes CDR1 SGDLS and CDR2 YYNGEE. V was shortened by 5 bases and J by 2 bases, with 10 bases between the two germline ends. Written as DNA, the CDR3 is TGTGCCAGCAGTGGGGGCACCAACTATGGCTACACCTTC. This sequence encodes CASSGGTNYGYTF.

The chain recombines TRBV28 with TRBJ2-7; a possible D gene is TRBD2 (6 bases). Germline-derived CDR1 and CDR2 are MDHEN and SYDVKM. V lost 6 bases to trimming and J lost 2 bases, with 17 bases between them. This CDR3 comprises 15 residues. CDR3 in DNA: TGTGCCAGCAGCCCTCGACTAGTTTTAACCTACGAGCAGTACTTC. This gives the protein CASSPRLVLTYEQYF.

The V call is TRBV10-3, the J call TRBJ1-5; D may be TRBD1 (5 bases). The germline gives CDR1 ENHRY, CDR2 SYGVKD. The CDR3 covers 14 residues. The V and J ends lost 2 bases and 4 bases respectively, with 9 bases between them. The CDR3 DNA reads as TGTGCCATCAGTGAGCAAGGGGCTAATCAGCCCCAGCATTTT. As protein: CAISEQGANQPQHF.

The chain is built from TRBV6-6 and TRBJ2-7; D unclear. This CDR3 region has 11 residues. Trimming took off 5 bases at V and 6 bases at J, with 8 bases between the two ends. The germline gives CDR1 MNHNY, CDR2 SVGAGI (reference sequence). CDR3 protein: CASSRSSEQYF. The CDR3 DNA reads as TGTGCCAGCAGTCGTTCTAGCGAGCAGTACTTC.

The rearrangement joins TRBV27 to TRBJ1-3; the D gene is possibly TRBD1 (5 bases). This CDR3 is 12 amino acids long. The ends were cut back, 11 bases at V and 4 bases at J, with 12 bases in the middle. Germline CDR1 reads MNHEY; CDR2 reads SMNVEV (reference sequence). The CDR3 DNA sequence: TGTGCCCAGGGTTCCGGGGGAAACACCATATATTTT. This sequence encodes CAQGSGGNTIYF.

V usage is TRBV6-5 and J usage is TRBJ2-7; D is uncertain. The V end lost 0 bases, the J end lost 7 bases, and 13 bases lay between the germline ends. Germline V CDR1 and CDR2: MNHEY, SVGAGI. The CDR3 totals 14 residues. The CDR3 bases are TGTGCCAGCAGTTACTCGACTCTTGAAGCGGAGCAGTACTTC. Translating it yields CASSYSTLEAEQYF.

The CDR3 spells CASSLYRGKLFF. In nucleotides, the CDR3 is TGTGCCAGCAGCTTATACAGGGGAAAACTGTTTTTT. The rearrangement links TRBV7-2 to TRBJ1-4; 7 bases line up with TRBD1. The V gene end was trimmed by 2 bases and the J gene end by 10 bases; junction bases not matched to a gene: 1. Germline CDR1 is SGHTA and CDR2 is FQGNSA. The length of the CDR3 is 12 residues.

The chain has TRBV7-2 and TRBJ1-2, with D unresolved. V was pared by 5 bases and J by 8 bases, with 15 bases between. CDR1 and CDR2 (germline): SGHTA, FQGNSA. The CDR3 has 13 residues. As DNA, the CDR3 is TGTGCCAGCAGCCCCGGAAATGGCGGCGGCTACACCTTC. It codes for CASSPGNGGGYTF.